The next 3 T cell receptor beta chains were all read from a single sample in a study of sequential checkpoint blockade in melanoma. Data came from immunoSEQ multiplex PCR; TCRdb stores just in-frame clones and leaves some out. The profile shows about 32,000 clones, roughly 84% of them singletons. The treatment denotes: randomized to nivolumab then ipilimumab (arm A) or the reverse (arm B). This specimen was CD8+ T cells sorted from blood (inferred from file names), taken from a patient given nivolumab and ipilimumab in sequence. All receptors come from a human donor with melanoma.

V usage is TRBV4-1 and J usage is TRBJ1-1; TRBD1 matches 7 bases. Germline lookup yields CDR1 MGHRA and CDR2 YSYEKL. V trimming: 4 bases; J trimming: 1 base; junction bases outside the gene matches: 3. The CDR3 is 14 residues long. CDR3 DNA sequence: TGCGCCAGCAGCCGAGGGACAGCGAACACTGAAGCTTTCTTT. Translating it yields CASSRGTANTEAFF.

Details on this clone: This CDR3 is also generated by other DNA sequences in the sample. The gene calls are TRBV2 and TRBJ1-2; D remains unclear. V lost 1 base to trimming and J lost 0 bases, with 6 bases between them. CDR3 length: 14 residues. Germline V gene lookup returns CDR1 SNHLY and CDR2 FYNNEI. The CDR3 coding sequence is TGTGCCAGCAGTGAAGACAGATCTAACTATGGCTACACCTTC. This sequence encodes CASSEDRSNYGYTF.

This rearrangement joins TRBV27 to TRBJ2-7; TRBD1 matches at 7 bases. Germline CDR1 reads MNHEY; CDR2 reads SMNVEV (reference sequence). With V trimmed by 5 bases and J by 3 bases, 13 bases remained unmatched. The CDR3 consists of 16 residues. This chain's CDR3 is CASSARDSSLGYEQYF. The CDR3 DNA reads TGTGCCAGCAGTGCACGGGACAGTTCCTTGGGCTACGAGCAGTACTTC.